The 15 T cell receptor beta chains below were found in one sample sequenced in a study of OX40 agonist ivuxolimab in advanced cancers. Only in-frame clones appear in the TCRdb table, and some are missing; sequencing was by immunoSEQ multiplex PCR. The data show over 50,000 clones, with approximately 92% seen just once and approximately 20% held by the top ten. Sequencing used CD4+ or CD8+ T cells sorted from blood, obtained in a trial of the OX40 agonist ivuxolimab. The receptor set was obtained from an adult with an advanced solid tumor such as melanoma, head and neck, liver or kidney cancer.

The J gene is TRBJ2-7, the V gene TRBV25-1, with no clear D. With 3 bases removed from V and 0 bases from J, the gap between germline ends came to 0 bases. Per germline, CDR1 MGHDK and CDR2 SYGVNS. This CDR3 is built from 11 residues. CDR3 amino acids: CASSDSYEQYV. CDR3 nucleotide sequence: TGTGCCAGCAGTGACTCCTACGAGCAGTACGTC.

The chain carries TRBV10-2 and TRBJ2-3; 7 nucleotides line up with TRBD2. In germline, CDR1 is WSHSY, CDR2 SAAADI. The CDR3 is 15 residues long. The V gene end was trimmed by 4 bases and the J gene end by 0 bases; junction bases not matched to a gene: 4. CDR3 nucleotide sequence: TGCGCCAGCAGTGGGTATAGCGGGAGCACAGATACGCAGTATTTT. Translated: CASSGYSGSTDTQYF.

The gene calls are TRBV6-6 and TRBJ2-1, with D tentatively TRBD2 (6 bases). Germline lookup yields CDR1 MNHNY and CDR2 SVGAGI (reference sequence). V shed 4 bases and J shed 6 bases, with 10 bases lying between them. The CDR3 is 13 amino acids. The CDR3 loop reads CASSSGVLNEQFF. In DNA, the CDR3 is TGTGCCAGCAGTTCGGGGGTTCTCAATGAGCAGTTCTTC.

The CDR3 DNA reads TGTGCCAGCAGTTCCCTCCGGGAGGGTTACAATCAGCCCCAGCATTTT. It yields the protein CASSSLREGYNQPQHF. The gene calls are TRBV28 and TRBJ1-5; unclear D gene. Looked up from germline, CDR1 is MDHEN and CDR2 is SYDVKM. Trimming removed 4 bases at V and 3 bases at J, with 16 bases between. There are 16 residues in the CDR3.

The chain combines TRBV28 with TRBJ2-7; 7 bases are shared with TRBD2. Trimming cost V 6 bases and J 4 bases; bases outside gene matches: 3. The CDR3 runs 12 residues. Germline CDR1 and CDR2: MDHEN and SYDVKM. This CDR3 is CASSPGGYEQYF. CDR3 DNA: TGTGCCAGCAGCCCCGGGGGGTACGAGCAGTACTTC.

The rearrangement links TRBV27 to TRBJ2-7; D is undetermined. Between the trimmed V and J ends, which lost 0 bases and 7 bases, there was a span of 10 bases. The CDR3 is 13 amino acids. In germline, CDR1 is MNHEY, CDR2 SMNVEV (reference sequence). The CDR3 here is CASSLSGSNEQYF. CDR3 nucleotide sequence: TGTGCCAGCAGTTTATCCGGGTCTAATGAGCAGTACTTC.

This rearrangement joins TRBV30 to TRBJ1-5; D ambiguous. Trimming stripped 1 base from V and 2 bases from J, with 6 bases between. Germline V gene sequence: CDR1 GTSNPN, CDR2 SVGIG (reference sequence). This CDR3 region has 13 residues. The CDR3 nucleotides read TGTGCCTGGAGTGGGAGGCGCAATCAGCCCCAGCATTTT. It yields the protein CAWSGRRNQPQHF.

The genes are TRBV9 and TRBJ1-4; possibly TRBD1 for D (5 bases). The CDR3 has 14 amino acids. CDR1 and CDR2 from the germline V gene are SGDLS and YYNGEE. Trimming pared 2 bases from V and 8 bases from J, leaving 13 bases between. The CDR3: CASSVGRAGEKLFF. The CDR3, as DNA: TGTGCCAGCAGCGTGGGCAGGGCAGGCGAAAAACTGTTTTTT.

This clone was recorded once. The sample contains more than one DNA sequence encoding this CDR3. The chain uses TRBV11-2 and TRBJ2-5; D not certain. The CDR3 has 12 amino acids. V dropped 1 base and J dropped 5 bases, with 5 bases sitting between them. Germline V gene sequence: CDR1 SGHAT, CDR2 FQNNGV. CDR3 amino acids: CASSLVLETQYF. As DNA, the CDR3 is TGTGCCAGCAGCTTAGTACTGGAGACCCAGTACTTC.

This chain links TRBV28 with TRBJ1-1, with D maybe TRBD1 (6 bases). The V and J ends lost 6 bases and 0 bases respectively, with 14 bases between them. The CDR3 has 15 amino acids. Per germline, CDR1 MDHEN and CDR2 SYDVKM. Written as DNA, the CDR3 is TGTGCCAGCAGCCCCCTGGCAGGGGTGAACACTGAAGCTTTCTTT. Its protein is CASSPLAGVNTEAFF. Full variable domain (missing parts from reference TRBV28 and TRBJ1-1): DVKVTQSSRYLVKRTGEKVFLECVQDMDHENMFWYRQDPGLGLRLIYFSYDVKMKEKGDIPEGYSVSREKKERFSLILESASTNQTSMYLCASSPLAGVNTEAFFGQGTRLTVV.

This sequence joins TRBV6-1 and TRBJ1-5; D gene uncertain. The V gene lost 2 bases and the J gene lost 5 bases, with 13 bases spanning the gap. Per germline, CDR1 MNHNS and CDR2 SASEGT. There are 15 residues in the CDR3. Here the CDR3 DNA reads TGTGCCAGCAGTGAACTGCGGACCGGGGATCAGCCCCAGCATTTT. Translating it yields CASSELRTGDQPQHF.

V usage is TRBV30 and J usage is TRBJ1-3, with D possibly matching TRBD1 (5 bases). The germline gives CDR1 GTSNPN, CDR2 SVGIG (reference sequence). V lost 7 bases and J lost 4, with 14 bases in between. This CDR3 spans 13 amino acids. CDR3 loop: CASTDTNGNTIYF. In nucleotides, the CDR3 is TGTGCCTCTACGGACACGAACGGAAACACCATATATTTT.

The rearrangement uses TRBV4-3 and TRBJ2-1; perhaps TRBD2 as D (5 bases). Looked up from germline, CDR1 is LGHNA and CDR2 is YSLEER. CDR3 size: 16 residues. Trimming took off 1 base at V and 8 bases at J, with 18 bases between the two ends. The CDR3 region is CASSQAYLLGVDEQFF. For the CDR3, the DNA is TGCGCCAGCAGCCAAGCCTATCTCCTCGGGGTGGATGAGCAGTTCTTC.

The chain has TRBV4-1 and TRBJ2-3, with D hard to call. Per the germline V gene, CDR1 is MGHRA and CDR2 is YSYEKL. CDR3 length: 16 residues. V gave up 4 bases and J gave up 3 bases, with 17 bases separating them. The CDR3, as DNA: TGCGCCAGCAGCCTCCTATTGTCATTCCCAACAGATACGCAGTATTTT. Its translation is CASSLLLSFPTDTQYF.

The CDR3 reads CASRAGGSNQPQHF. Here the CDR3 DNA reads TGTGCCAGCCGGGCAGGGGGCAGCAATCAGCCCCAGCATTTT. The rearrangement links TRBV27 to TRBJ1-5; 8 nucleotides match TRBD1. The CDR3 extends over 14 amino acids. Germline-derived CDR1 and CDR2 are MNHEY and SMNVEV (reference sequence). The V gene end was trimmed by 8 bases and the J gene end by 1 base; junction bases not matched to a gene: 4.